What follows are 28 T cell receptor beta chains derived from one specimen sequenced in a study of monozygotic twins with inflammatory bowel disease (dated by TCRdb to the late 2010s). Library preparation used 5' RACE. The instrument was an Illumina HiSeq 2500. TCRdb reprocessed the reads into one record per CDR3 protein sequence, lacking DNA. The table for this sample shows approximately 400,000 distinct CDR3 sequences. Together, the top ten hold approximately 2.3% of the sample. Input material: blood. These receptors came from a human donor with ulcerative colitis or Crohn's disease, or a healthy co-twin of an affected twin (not recorded which).

The genes are TRBV4-3 and TRBJ2-3; TCRdb selects TRBD2, and the lack of DNA leaves this call unchecked. This CDR3 has 16 amino acids. Germline assignment: CDR1 LGHNA and CDR2 YSLEER. The CDR3 here is CASSPHRAGGSDTQYF.

Here the CDR3 reads CASSQGASGGRGTEAFF. The chain carries TRBV3-1 and TRBJ1-1; the D call of TRBD1 rests on TCRdb alone, since no DNA is present to check it. CDR1 is LGHDT, CDR2 YNNKEL, per germline (reference sequence). CDR3 length equals 17 residues.

The rearrangement joins TRBV28 to TRBJ1-2. CDR3 length: 18 residues. Germline V gene lookup returns CDR1 MDHEN and CDR2 SYDVKM. The CDR3 region is CASALPIPYQSPPYGYTF.

The chain links TRBV12-3 or TRBV12-4 to TRBJ1-2; TCRdb's assignment of TRBD1 cannot be checked, as there is no DNA. There are 14 residues in the CDR3. CDR3 region: CASSYRTGTYGYTF.

The J gene is TRBJ1-5, the V gene TRBV10-2. The CDR3 sequence is 16 residues long. Germline assignment: CDR1 WSHSY and CDR2 SAAADI. This CDR3 reads CASRDTEGHSNQPQHF.

This chain's CDR3 is CASRPLGDTDTQYF. This sequence joins TRBV2 and TRBJ2-3; TCRdb returns TRBD1, unconfirmable since there is no DNA. CDR3 length: 14 residues. Germline CDR1 reads SNHLY; CDR2 reads FYNNEI. Variable domain in full (rest from reference TRBV2 and TRBJ2-3): EPEVTQTPSHQVTQMGQEVILRCVPISNHLYFYWYRQILGQKVEFLVSFYNNEISEKSEIFDDQFSVERPDGSNFTLKIRSTKLEDSAMYFCASRPLGDTDTQYFGPGTRLTVL.

The CDR3 sequence: CSVGTGSTGGQPQHF. V is TRBV29-1 and J is TRBJ1-5; the D call of TRBD1 rests on TCRdb alone, since no DNA is present to check it. The length of the CDR3 is 15 residues. CDR1 is SQVTM, CDR2 ANQGSEA, per germline.

This chain uses TRBV29-1 with TRBJ1-3. CDR1 SQVTM and CDR2 ANQGSEA come from the germline V gene. The length of the CDR3 is 12 residues. The CDR3 protein is CSVRPVGNTIYF.

V usage is TRBV6-2 or TRBV6-3 and J usage is TRBJ2-2; TCRdb's D call of TRBD2 is untestable without DNA. Per germline, CDR1 MNHEY and CDR2 SVGEGT. CDR3 size: 17 residues. CDR3 amino acids: CASSYVAGVVNTGELFF.

This chain joins TRBV5-1 and TRBJ2-1; the D call of TRBD2 rests on TCRdb alone, since no DNA is present to check it. From germline, CDR1 is SGHRS and CDR2 YFSETQ. This CDR3 has 15 amino acids. CDR3 sequence reads: CASSPGTSGRVEQFF.

The chain carries TRBV2 and TRBJ2-2. CDR1 is SNHLY, CDR2 FYNNEI, per germline. CDR3 length: 15 amino acids. The CDR3 spells CASTVTAANTGELFF. Supplemented by reference TRBV2 and TRBJ2-2, the full variable domain reads EPEVTQTPSHQVTQMGQEVILRCVPISNHLYFYWYRQILGQKVEFLVSFYNNEISEKSEIFDDQFSVERPDGSNFTLKIRSTKLEDSAMYFCASTVTAANTGELFFGEGSRLTVL.

CDR3 in amino acids: CATSRDRVSGLDTQYF. The rearrangement uses TRBV15 and TRBJ2-3; lacking DNA, the TRBD2 call made by TCRdb goes unchecked. The CDR3 runs 16 residues. The V gene's germline CDR1 is LNHNV and CDR2 YYDKDF (reference sequence).

The J gene is TRBJ2-3, the V gene TRBV5-1; as DNA is missing, the TRBD2 call by TCRdb cannot be tested. The CDR3 sequence is 19 residues long. Germline loops: CDR1 SGHRS, CDR2 YFSETQ. CDR3 amino acids: CASSLAGVVTSGRTDTQYF.

The gene calls are TRBV11-2 and TRBJ2-3; the D call from TCRdb, TRBD2, cannot be confirmed without DNA. The length of the CDR3 is 15 residues. CDR1 SGHAT and CDR2 FQNNGV come from the germline V gene. The CDR3 is CASRSLSGGLDTQYF.

This chain connects TRBV6-5 to TRBJ2-2; the D call of TRBD2 rests on TCRdb alone, since no DNA is present to check it. The CDR3 is made up of 18 amino acids. Germline values: CDR1 MNHEY, CDR2 SVGAGI. Here the CDR3 reads CASSSGLAGGANTGELFF.

This sequence joins TRBV5-1 and TRBJ1-3. Germline V CDR1 and CDR2: SGHRS, YFSETQ. The CDR3 has 16 residues. CDR3 in amino acids: CASSLAGSTSGNTIYF.

The chain joins TRBV9 to TRBJ2-3; TCRdb returns TRBD1, unconfirmable since there is no DNA. The CDR3 covers 15 residues. Germline V gene sequence: CDR1 SGDLS, CDR2 YYNGEE. Here the CDR3 reads CASSDGTTTTDTQYF.

The chain combines TRBV27 with TRBJ2-6. The length of the CDR3 is 16 residues. Germline-derived CDR1 and CDR2 are MNHEY and SMNVEV (reference sequence). Here the CDR3 reads CASRHQSSSGANVLTF.

The V and J genes are TRBV20-1 and TRBJ2-1; TCRdb returns TRBD2, unconfirmable since there is no DNA. The length of the CDR3 is 15 residues. The germline V gene has CDR1 DFQATT and CDR2 SNEGSKA (reference sequence). CDR3 residues: CSADSGRGSYNEQFF.

This rearrangement joins TRBV28 to TRBJ2-7; absent DNA, TCRdb's TRBD1 call cannot be checked. This CDR3 contains 11 residues. Germline V lookup: CDR1 MDHEN, CDR2 SYDVKM. This chain's CDR3 is CASTDRAEQYF. Full variable domain (rest looked up from reference TRBV28 and TRBJ2-7): DVKVTQSSRYLVKRTGEKVFLECVQDMDHENMFWYRQDPGLGLRLIYFSYDVKMKEKGDIPEGYSVSREKKERFSLILESASTNQTSMYLCASTDRAEQYFGPGTRLTVT.

The gene calls are TRBV4-1 and TRBJ2-7; TCRdb indicates TRBD2, and absent DNA this call remains unverified. The CDR3 has 15 amino acids. The germline V gene has CDR1 MGHRA and CDR2 YSYEKL. The CDR3 sequence is CASSLLGLTGGEQYF.

The V and J genes are TRBV20-1 and TRBJ2-1; with no DNA, the TCRdb D assignment of TRBD1 cannot be verified. The germline CDR1 and CDR2 sequences are DFQATT and SNEGSKA (reference sequence). This CDR3 is 15 amino acids long. The CDR3: CSARVRGFSYNEQFF.

The V and J genes are TRBV6-5 and TRBJ2-1; TCRdb proposes TRBD1, but this gene call is untestable without DNA. The germline V gene has CDR1 MNHEY and CDR2 SVGAGI. This CDR3 comprises 17 residues. The CDR3 spells CASSSPSDRGPYNEQFF.

This chain uses TRBV6-1 with TRBJ2-1. The CDR3 loop spans 12 amino acids. The germline V gene has CDR1 MNHNS and CDR2 SASEGT. CDR3 residues: CASSGVYNEQFF.

CDR3 sequence reads: CASSLATLYGYTF. V and J are TRBV28 and TRBJ1-2. Germline loops: CDR1 MDHEN, CDR2 SYDVKM. The CDR3 covers 13 residues.

This CDR3 is CASSYGTGSDEQYF. The rearrangement links TRBV6-2 or TRBV6-3 to TRBJ2-7; TCRdb's D call of TRBD1 is untestable without DNA. The CDR3 totals 14 residues. CDR1 is MNHEY and CDR2 is SVGEGT in the germline V gene.

This rearrangement joins TRBV30 to TRBJ2-7; without DNA, the TCRdb call of TRBD1 cannot be checked. The germline V gene has CDR1 GTSNPN and CDR2 SVGIG (reference sequence). The CDR3 has 15 residues. The CDR3 protein is CAWSVRDRGSYEQYF.

The CDR3 reads CASSPDRGSVQPQHF. The chain employs TRBV2 and TRBJ1-5; the TCRdb D gene call, TRBD1, has no DNA to confirm it. Looked up from germline, CDR1 is SNHLY and CDR2 is FYNNEI. The CDR3 is made up of 15 amino acids.